At least ten counts were recorded for the clone carrying this T cell receptor beta chain. From RNA transcripts, TCR beta CDR3 regions were amplified. A first-round RT-PCR of the TCR CDR3 used the HTBI primer set. TCRdb re-derived calls from the multiplex PCR reads in MiXCR, one entry per CDR3 protein. The top ten hold almost 8% of the sample, which has fewer than 350,000 distinct CDR3 sequences, roughly 15% seen once. The ends were cut back, 4 bases at V and 5 bases at J, with 21 bases in the middle. This CDR3 has 15 amino acids. The germline V gene has CDR1 GTSNPN and CDR2 SVGIG (reference sequence). This record comes from a study of T cells in Graves' hyperthyroidism and ophthalmopathy.

The TCR originated in a woman aged 25-40 years with Graves' hyperthyroidism that later progressed to Graves' ophthalmopathy. The chain links TRBV30 to TRBJ2-7, with D perhaps TRBD1 (6 bases). The sequenced sample consisted of blood. The CDR3 is CAWKSGELDVNEQYF. DNA of the CDR3: TGTGCCTGGAAGTCAGGGGAACTGGACGTAAACGAGCAGTACTTC.